This T cell receptor (beta chain) was sequenced for a study of CD8 T cells in Susac syndrome. Unmatched junction bases numbered 10, after V lost 1 base and J lost 7 bases. The CDR3 has 16 residues. CDR1 and CDR2 from the germline V gene are LNHNV and YYDKDF (reference sequence). Random hexamers were used to reverse transcribe about 0.45 to 1 ug of RNA. TCR beta CDR3 was amplified by immunoSEQ multiplex PCR. This amplification extended across 54 Vbeta and 13 Jbeta segments. MiXCR was run by TCRdb on the immunoSEQ multiplex PCR reads, yielding one entry per CDR3 protein. Found here are around 150,000 distinct CDR3 sequences, more than 90% of them singletons; the top ten hold around 0.14%. Isolation of CD8+ and CD4+ T cells was performed negatively, whereas enrichment of TEMRA cells was done by FACS.

The sequenced sample consisted of CD4+ T cells from PBMCs. The rearrangement links TRBV15 to TRBJ1-1; TRBD1 aligns across 9 bases. The sequence was collected from a human donor in good health. Written as DNA, the CDR3 is TGTGCCACCAGCAGAGGTATTCACAGGGGGCGATTTGAAGCTTTCTTT. The encoded protein is CATSRGIHRGRFEAFF. The variable domain in full, with the rest retrieved from reference TRBV15 and TRBJ1-1, is DAMVIQNPRYQVTQFGKPVTLSCSQTLNHNVMYWYQQKSSQAPKLLFHYYDKDFNNEADTPDNFQSRRPNTSFCFLDIRSPGLGDTAMYLCATSRGIHRGRFEAFFGQGTRLTVV.